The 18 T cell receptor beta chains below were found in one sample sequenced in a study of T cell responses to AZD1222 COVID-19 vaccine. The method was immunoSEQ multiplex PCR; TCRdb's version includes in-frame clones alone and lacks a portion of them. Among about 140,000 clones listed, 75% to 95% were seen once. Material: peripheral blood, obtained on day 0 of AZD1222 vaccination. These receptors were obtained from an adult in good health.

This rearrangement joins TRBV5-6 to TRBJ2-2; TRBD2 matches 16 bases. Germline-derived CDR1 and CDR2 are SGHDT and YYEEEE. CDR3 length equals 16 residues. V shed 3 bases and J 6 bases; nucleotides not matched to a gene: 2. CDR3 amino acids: CASSSGTSGRAGELFF. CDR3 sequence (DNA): TGTGCCAGCAGCTCCGGGACTAGCGGGAGGGCCGGGGAGCTGTTTTTT.

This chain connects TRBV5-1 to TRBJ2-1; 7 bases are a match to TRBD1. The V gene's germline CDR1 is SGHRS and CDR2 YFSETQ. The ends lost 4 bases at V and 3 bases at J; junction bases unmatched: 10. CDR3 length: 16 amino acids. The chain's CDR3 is CASSLTGVSVYNEQFF. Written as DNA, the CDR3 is TGCGCCAGCAGCCTAACAGGGGTCTCGGTCTACAATGAGCAGTTCTTC. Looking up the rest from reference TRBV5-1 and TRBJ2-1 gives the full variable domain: KAGVTQTPRYLIKTRGQQVTLSCSPISGHRSVSWYQQTPGQGLQFLFEYFSETQRNKGNFPGRFSGRQFSNSRSEMNVSTLELGDSALYLCASSLTGVSVYNEQFFGPGTRLTVL.

The CDR3 here is CASSVAGDSSNTEAFF. In DNA form, the CDR3 reads TGTGCCAGCAGCGTAGCTGGGGACAGTTCGAACACTGAAGCTTTCTTT. This chain connects TRBV9 to TRBJ1-1; 7 positions agree with TRBD1. J lost 1 base, V lost 0 bases, and 6 bases had no gene match. The CDR3 is 16 residues long. CDR1 is SGDLS, CDR2 YYNGEE, per germline.

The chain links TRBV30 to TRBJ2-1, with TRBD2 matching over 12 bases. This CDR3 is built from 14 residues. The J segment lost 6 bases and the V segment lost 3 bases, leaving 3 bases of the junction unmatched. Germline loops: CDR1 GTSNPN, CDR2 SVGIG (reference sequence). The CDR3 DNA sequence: TGTGCCTGGAGGCTAGCGGGGGGGCTCAATGAGCAGTTCTTC. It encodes CAWRLAGGLNEQFF.

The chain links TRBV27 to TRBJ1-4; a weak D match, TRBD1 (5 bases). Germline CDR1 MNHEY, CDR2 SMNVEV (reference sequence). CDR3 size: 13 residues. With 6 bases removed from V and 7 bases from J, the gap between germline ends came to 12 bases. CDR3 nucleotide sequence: TGTGCCAGCAGCCAGAGGGGAGGTGAAAAACTGTTTTTT. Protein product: CASSQRGGEKLFF.

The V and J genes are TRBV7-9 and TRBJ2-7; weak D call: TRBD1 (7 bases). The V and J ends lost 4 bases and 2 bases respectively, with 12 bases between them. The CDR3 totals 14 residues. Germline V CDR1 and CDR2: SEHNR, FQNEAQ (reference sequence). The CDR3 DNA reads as TGTGCCAGCAGCTCAGCAGGGGGGACCTACGAGCAGTACTTC. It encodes CASSSAGGTYEQYF. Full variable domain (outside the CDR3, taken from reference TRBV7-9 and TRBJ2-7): DTGVSQNPRHKITKRGQNVTFRCDPISEHNRLYWYRQTLGQGPEFLTYFQNEAQLEKSRLLSDRFSAERPKGSFSTLEIQRTEQGDSAMYLCASSSAGGTYEQYFGPGTRLTVT.

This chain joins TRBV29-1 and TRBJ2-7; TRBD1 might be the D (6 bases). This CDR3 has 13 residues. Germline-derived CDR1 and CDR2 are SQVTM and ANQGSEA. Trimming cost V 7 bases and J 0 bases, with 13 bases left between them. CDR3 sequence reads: CSATGTSSYEQYF. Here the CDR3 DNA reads TGCAGCGCCACCGGGACAAGCTCCTACGAGCAGTACTTC.

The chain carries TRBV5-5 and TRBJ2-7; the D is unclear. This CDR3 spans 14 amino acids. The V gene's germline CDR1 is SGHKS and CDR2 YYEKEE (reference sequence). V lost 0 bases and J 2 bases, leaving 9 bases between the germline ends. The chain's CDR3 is CASSLEMGTYEQYF. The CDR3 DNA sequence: TGTGCCAGCAGCTTGGAGATGGGTACCTACGAGCAGTACTTC.

This chain's CDR3 is CASRGDSYEQYF. DNA of the CDR3: TGTGCCAGCAGGGGTGACAGTTACGAGCAGTACTTC. This rearrangement joins TRBV2 to TRBJ2-7, with TRBD1 as a possible D gene (5 bases). Trimming shortened V by 6 bases and J by 4 bases, and 10 bases separated the two germline ends. Germline V gene sequence: CDR1 SNHLY, CDR2 FYNNEI. The CDR3 length is 12 residues. The whole variable domain, remainder taken from reference TRBV2 and TRBJ2-7, is EPEVTQTPSHQVTQMGQEVILRCVPISNHLYFYWYRQILGQKVEFLVSFYNNEISEKSEIFDDQFSVERPDGSNFTLKIRSTKLEDSAMYFCASRGDSYEQYFGPGTRLTVT.

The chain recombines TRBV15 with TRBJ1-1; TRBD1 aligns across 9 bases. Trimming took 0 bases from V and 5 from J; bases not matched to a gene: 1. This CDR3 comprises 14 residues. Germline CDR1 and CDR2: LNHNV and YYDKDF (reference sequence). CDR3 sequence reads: CATSRDGTGTEAFF. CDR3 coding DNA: TGTGCCACCAGCAGAGATGGGACAGGGACTGAAGCTTTCTTT.

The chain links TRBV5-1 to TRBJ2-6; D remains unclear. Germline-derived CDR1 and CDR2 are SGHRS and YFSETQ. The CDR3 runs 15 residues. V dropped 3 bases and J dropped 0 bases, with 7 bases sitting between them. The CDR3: CASSSIGSGANVLTF. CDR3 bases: TGCGCCAGCAGCTCTATTGGCTCTGGGGCCAACGTCCTGACTTTC.

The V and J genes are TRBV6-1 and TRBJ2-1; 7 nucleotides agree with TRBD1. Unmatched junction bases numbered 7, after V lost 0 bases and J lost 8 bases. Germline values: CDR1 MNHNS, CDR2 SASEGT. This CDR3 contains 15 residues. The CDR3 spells CASSEAVWTGHEQFF. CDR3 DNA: TGTGCCAGCAGTGAAGCGGTCTGGACAGGCCATGAGCAGTTCTTC.

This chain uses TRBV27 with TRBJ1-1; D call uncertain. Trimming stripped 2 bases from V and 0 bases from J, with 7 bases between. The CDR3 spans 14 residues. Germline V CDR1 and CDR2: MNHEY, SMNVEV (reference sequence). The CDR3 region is CASSLLKMNTEAFF. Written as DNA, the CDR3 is TGTGCCAGCAGTTTACTGAAGATGAACACTGAAGCTTTCTTT.

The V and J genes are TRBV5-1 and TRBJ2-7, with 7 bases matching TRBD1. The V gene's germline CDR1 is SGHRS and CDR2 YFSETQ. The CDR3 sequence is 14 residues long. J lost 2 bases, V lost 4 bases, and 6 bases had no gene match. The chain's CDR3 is CASSREGGPYEQYF. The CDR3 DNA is TGCGCCAGCAGCCGAGAAGGGGGCCCCTACGAGCAGTACTTC.

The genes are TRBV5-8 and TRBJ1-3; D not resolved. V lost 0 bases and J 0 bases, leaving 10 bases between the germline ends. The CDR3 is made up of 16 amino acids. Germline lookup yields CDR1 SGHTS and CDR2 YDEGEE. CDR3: CASSLGKLSSGNTIYF. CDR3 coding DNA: TGTGCCAGCAGCTTGGGTAAATTGAGCTCTGGAAACACCATATATTTT.

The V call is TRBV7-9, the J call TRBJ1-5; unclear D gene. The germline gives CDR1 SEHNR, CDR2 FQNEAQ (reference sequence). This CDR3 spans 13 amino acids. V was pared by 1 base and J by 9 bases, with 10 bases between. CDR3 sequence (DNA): TGTGCCAGCAGCTTAGGTGGTGCCCGGCCCCAGCATTTT. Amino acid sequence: CASSLGGARPQHF. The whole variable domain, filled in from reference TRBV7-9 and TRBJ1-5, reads DTGVSQNPRHKITKRGQNVTFRCDPISEHNRLYWYRQTLGQGPEFLTYFQNEAQLEKSRLLSDRFSAERPKGSFSTLEIQRTEQGDSAMYLCASSLGGARPQHFGDGTRLSIL.

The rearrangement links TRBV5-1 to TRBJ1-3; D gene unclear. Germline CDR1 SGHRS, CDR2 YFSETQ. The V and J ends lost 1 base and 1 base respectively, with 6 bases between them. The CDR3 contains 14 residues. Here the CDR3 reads CASSLQGSGNTIYF. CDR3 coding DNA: TGCGCCAGCAGCTTGCAAGGGTCTGGAAACACCATATATTTT.

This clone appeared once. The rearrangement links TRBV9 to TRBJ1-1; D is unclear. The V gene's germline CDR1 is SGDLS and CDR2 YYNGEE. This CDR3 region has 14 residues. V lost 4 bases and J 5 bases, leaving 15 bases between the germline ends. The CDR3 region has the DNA TGTGCCAGCAGCCCCCGGCCCAGTTGGACTGAAGCTTTCTTT. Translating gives CASSPRPSWTEAFF.